This is a list of T cell receptor beta chains from one sample in a study of blood T cells in healthy people across ages. TCRdb independently ran MiXCR on the 5' RACE reads; one entry per CDR3 protein. Altogether 800,000 to 950,000 distinct CDR3 sequences are present, 25% to 35% being singletons, with the ten largest covering 10%. The sample was also reused in another study, on T cells of mothers and their children.

The sequenced material came from blood. Every receptor here comes from a woman in her 40s in good health. Both conserved end residues are part of each CDR3. The order of the fields is V gene, clone size, J gene, D gene, CDR3 protein, CDR3 DNA. D genes are given only for firm matches. Clone size appears in some rows only: once, few, many, or a class for an expanded clone.

TRBV6-1	many	TRBJ1-2	.	CASSEPGTGYTF	TGTGCCAGCAGTGAACCGGGGACGGGCTACACCTTC
TRBV18	few	TRBJ2-7	TRBD1	CASSPPGTGKSYEQYF	TGTGCCAGCTCACCACCAGGGACAGGGAAATCCTACGAGCAGTACTTC
TRBV28	few	TRBJ2-1	TRBD2	CASSFRTSGHNEQFF	TGTGCCAGCAGTTTCAGGACTAGCGGACACAATGAGCAGTTCTTC
TRBV4-3	many	TRBJ2-7	TRBD1	CASSQDRDSPQYF	TGCGCCAGCAGCCAAGATCGGGACAGCCCGCAGTACTTC
TRBV6-1	many	TRBJ2-7	.	CASRRTVSSYEQYF	TGTGCCAGCAGGCGGACAGTGAGCTCCTACGAGCAGTACTTC
TRBV6-2/TRBV6-3	.	TRBJ1-5	TRBD1	CASGDRVIDQPQHF	TGTGCCAGCGGAGACAGGGTAATTGATCAGCCCCAGCATTTT
TRBV5-8	few	TRBJ1-1	.	CASSLPQNTEAFF	TGTGCCAGCAGCCTTCCGCAGAACACTGAAGCTTTCTTT
TRBV18	.	TRBJ2-4	.	CASSPPALAKNIQYF	TGTGCCAGCTCACCACCGGCCCTAGCCAAAAACATTCAGTACTTC
TRBV20-1	.	TRBJ2-5	TRBD2	CSARDLTSGGDETQYF	TGCAGTGCTAGAGACCTAACTAGCGGGGGAGATGAGACCCAGTACTTC
TRBV9	.	TRBJ2-3	TRBD2	CASSPGLAGAITDTQYF	TGTGCCAGCAGCCCAGGACTAGCGGGGGCGATCACAGATACGCAGTATTTT
TRBV19	few	TRBJ2-1	TRBD2	CASSASGGIHNEQFF	TGTGCCAGTAGTGCAAGCGGGGGGATACACAATGAGCAGTTCTTC
TRBV20-1	.	TRBJ1-4	.	CSASHRGREKLFF	TGCAGTGCTAGTCACCGGGGGCGGGAAAAACTGTTTTTT
TRBV5-1	few	TRBJ2-2	.	CASSLKDGRTGELFF	TGCGCCAGCAGCTTGAAGGACGGCCGTACCGGGGAGCTGTTTTTT
TRBV10-3	many	TRBJ1-5	TRBD1	CAIRSGTGGYQPQHF	TGTGCCATCAGGTCCGGGACAGGGGGTTATCAGCCCCAGCATTTT
TRBV28	many	TRBJ2-5	.	CASSQPGESGETQYF	TGTGCCAGCAGTCAACCGGGGGAGTCGGGGGAGACCCAGTACTTC
TRBV30	.	TRBJ1-2	.	CAWSFSTGTENYGYTF	TGTGCCTGGAGTTTCTCAACCGGGACGGAGAACTATGGCTACACCTTC
TRBV4-3	few	TRBJ1-2	.	CASSQDLKSNYGYTF	TGCGCCAGCAGCCAAGATCTAAAGTCTAACTATGGCTACACCTTC
TRBV20-1	.	TRBJ2-3	.	CSARDSRSTDTQYF	TGCAGTGCTAGAGATAGTAGATCCACAGATACGCAGTATTTT
TRBV6-6	.	TRBJ2-7	TRBD1	CASSFSDRGQAYEQYF	TGTGCCAGCAGTTTCTCAGACAGGGGGCAAGCCTACGAGCAGTACTTC
TRBV6-2/TRBV6-3	few	TRBJ1-5	.	CATLRAFHQPQHF	TGTGCCACATTACGGGCATTTCATCAGCCCCAGCATTTT
TRBV7-2	few	TRBJ2-7	.	CASSRRTEEHYEQYF	TGTGCCAGCAGCCGGCGGACTGAGGAACACTACGAGCAGTACTTC
TRBV6-4	.	TRBJ2-1	.	CASSVGTIGSHNEQFF	TGTGCCAGCAGTGTCGGGACAATCGGCTCCCACAATGAGCAGTTCTTC
TRBV6-6	few	TRBJ2-7	TRBD1	CASSYEGQTYEQYF	TGTGCCAGCAGTTATGAGGGACAGACCTACGAGCAGTACTTC
TRBV6-5	.	TRBJ1-3	.	CASSQGRSSGNTIYF	TGTGCCAGCAGTCAGGGACGTTCCTCTGGAAACACCATATATTTT
TRBV12-3/TRBV12-4	.	TRBJ1-4	.	CASSAWANEKLFF	TGTGCCAGCAGTGCGTGGGCTAATGAAAAACTGTTTTTT
TRBV18	.	TRBJ2-5	.	CASSPSGRARETQYF	TGTGCCAGCTCACCCAGCGGGCGGGCAAGAGAGACCCAGTACTTC
TRBV28	.	TRBJ2-1	TRBD1	CASRQPDRAYNEQFF	TGTGCCAGCAGACAGCCGGACAGGGCCTACAATGAGCAGTTCTTC
TRBV27	.	TRBJ2-2	.	CASRRQNVFGELFF	TGTGCCAGCAGGCGACAAAACGTTTTCGGGGAGCTGTTTTTT
TRBV28	few	TRBJ1-2	.	CASSSTSPYGYTF	TGTGCCAGCAGTTCTACTTCCCCCTATGGCTACACCTTC
TRBV28	many	TRBJ2-7	.	CASSLSQIYEQYF	TGTGCCAGCAGTTTATCCCAGATTTACGAGCAGTACTTC
TRBV2	few	TRBJ2-7	.	CASSDSDNRREQYF	TGTGCCAGCAGTGACAGTGACAACCGGAGGGAGCAGTACTTC